This T cell receptor beta chain was sequenced for a study of shared T cell receptors in the human thymus. Libraries were prepared by immunoSEQ multiplex PCR; TCRdb keeps only in-frame clonotypes and omits some of them. Among approximately 730,000 clones listed, 70% to 90% were seen once. This CDR3 region has 14 residues. Deletions cut 2 bases from V and 9 bases from J, with 11 bases between. Germline-derived CDR1 and CDR2 are SEHNR and FQNEAQ (reference sequence). The data were also submitted as part of a second study, on human thymus T cells. That investigation notes: Healthy Finnish infants undergoing corrective surgery for congenital heart defects provided the donor material. Resections removed during corrective heart surgery provided the thymus tissue used. Thymic repertoires overlap heavily among unrelated individuals, related research has reported.

Source material: thymocytes. This receptor was taken from a girl less than two years old with a congenital heart defect. This chain uses TRBV7-9 with TRBJ1-6, with D possibly TRBD1 on 5 matching bases. The CDR3 is CASSLLGGSSPLHF. Written as DNA, the CDR3 is TGTGCCAGCAGCTTACTCGGGGGAAGTTCACCCCTCCACTTT.